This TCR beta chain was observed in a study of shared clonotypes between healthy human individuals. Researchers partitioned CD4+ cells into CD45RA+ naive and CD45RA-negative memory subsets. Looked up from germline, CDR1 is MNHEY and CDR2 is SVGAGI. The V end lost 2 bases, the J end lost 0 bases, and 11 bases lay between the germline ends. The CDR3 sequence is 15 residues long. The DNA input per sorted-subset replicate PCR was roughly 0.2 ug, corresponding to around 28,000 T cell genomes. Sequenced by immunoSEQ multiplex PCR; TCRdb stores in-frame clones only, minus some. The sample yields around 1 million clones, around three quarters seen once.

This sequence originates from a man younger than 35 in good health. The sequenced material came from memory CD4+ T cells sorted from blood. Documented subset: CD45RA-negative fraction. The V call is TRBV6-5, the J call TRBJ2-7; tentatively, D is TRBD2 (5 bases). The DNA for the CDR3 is TGTGCCAGCAGTTACACTGGCGGGTTCTCCTACGAGCAGTACTTC. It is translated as CASSYTGGFSYEQYF.